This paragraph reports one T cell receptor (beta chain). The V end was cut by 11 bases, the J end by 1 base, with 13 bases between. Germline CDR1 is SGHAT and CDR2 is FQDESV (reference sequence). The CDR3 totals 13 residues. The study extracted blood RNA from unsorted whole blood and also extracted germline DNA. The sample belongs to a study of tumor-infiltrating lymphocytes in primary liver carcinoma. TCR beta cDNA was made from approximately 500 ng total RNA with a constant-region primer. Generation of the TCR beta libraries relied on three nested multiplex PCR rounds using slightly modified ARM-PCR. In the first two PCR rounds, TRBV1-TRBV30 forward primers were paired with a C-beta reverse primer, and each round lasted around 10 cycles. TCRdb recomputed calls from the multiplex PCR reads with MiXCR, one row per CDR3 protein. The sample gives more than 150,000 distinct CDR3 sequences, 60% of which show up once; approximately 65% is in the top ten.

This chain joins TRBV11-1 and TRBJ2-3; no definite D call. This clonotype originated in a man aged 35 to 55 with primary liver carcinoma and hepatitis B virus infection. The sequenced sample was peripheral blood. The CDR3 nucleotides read TGTGCCGGCACCCGGCCGGGCACAGATACGCAGTATTTT. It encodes CAGTRPGTDTQYF.